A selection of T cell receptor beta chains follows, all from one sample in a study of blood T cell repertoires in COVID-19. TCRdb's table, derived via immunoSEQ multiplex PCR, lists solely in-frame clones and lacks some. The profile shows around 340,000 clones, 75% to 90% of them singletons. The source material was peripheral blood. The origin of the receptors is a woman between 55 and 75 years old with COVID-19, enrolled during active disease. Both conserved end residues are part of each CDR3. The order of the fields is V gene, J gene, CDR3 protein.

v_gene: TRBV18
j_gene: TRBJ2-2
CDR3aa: CASSLGTGWSTGELFF

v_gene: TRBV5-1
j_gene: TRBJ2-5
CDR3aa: CASSLGQGETQYF

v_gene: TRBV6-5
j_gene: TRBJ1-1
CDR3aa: CASTQVDSGTEAFF

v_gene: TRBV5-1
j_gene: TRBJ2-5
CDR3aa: CASSLAFGGQETQYF

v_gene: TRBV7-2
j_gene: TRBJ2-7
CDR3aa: CASIGGLAGGSYEQYF

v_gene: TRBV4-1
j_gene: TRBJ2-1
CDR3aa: CASSQESAGLGQFF

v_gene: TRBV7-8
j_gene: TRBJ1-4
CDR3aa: CASSLALDRVSNEKLFF

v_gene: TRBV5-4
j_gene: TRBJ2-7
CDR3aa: CASSIGQDGRYEQYF

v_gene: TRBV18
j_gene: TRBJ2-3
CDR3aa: CASSPVYAGGATDTQYF

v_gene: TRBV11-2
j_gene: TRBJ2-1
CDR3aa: CASSLGQGAYNEQFF

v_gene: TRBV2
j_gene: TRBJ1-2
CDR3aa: CASSVTGLSGYTF

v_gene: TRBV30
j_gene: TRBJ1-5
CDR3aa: CAWGGTGLQPQHF

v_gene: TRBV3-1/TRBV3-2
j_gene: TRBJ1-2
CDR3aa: CASSQIGEYGYTF

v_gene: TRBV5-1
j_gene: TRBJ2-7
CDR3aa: CASSQGPGQGPGEQYF

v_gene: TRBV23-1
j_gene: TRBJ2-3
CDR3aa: CASSPSGGALNADTQYF

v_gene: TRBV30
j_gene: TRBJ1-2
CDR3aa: CAWSRAGDGYTF

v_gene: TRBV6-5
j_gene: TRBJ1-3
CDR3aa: CASQASSGNTIYF

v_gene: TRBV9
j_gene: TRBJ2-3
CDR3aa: CASSAGLAVVTDTQYF

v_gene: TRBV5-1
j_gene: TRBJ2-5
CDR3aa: CASSLGTKETQYF

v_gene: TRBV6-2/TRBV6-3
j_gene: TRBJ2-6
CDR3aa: CASSRQSGANVLTF

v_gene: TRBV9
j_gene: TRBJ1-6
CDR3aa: CASSVGTYNSPLHF

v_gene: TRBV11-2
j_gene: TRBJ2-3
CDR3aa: CASSSGTSGGSGDTQYF

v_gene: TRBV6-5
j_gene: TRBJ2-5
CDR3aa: CASSHAETQYF

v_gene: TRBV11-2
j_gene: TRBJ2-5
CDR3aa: CASSQGLAGDLRETQYF

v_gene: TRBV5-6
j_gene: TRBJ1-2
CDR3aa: CASSLAFGSGGYTF

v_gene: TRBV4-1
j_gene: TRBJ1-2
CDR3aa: CASSQEGVPWEDGYTF

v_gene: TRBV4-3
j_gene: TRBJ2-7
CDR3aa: CASSQGLAGAISYEQYF

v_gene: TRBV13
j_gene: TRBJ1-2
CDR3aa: CASSLRAATLNYGYTF

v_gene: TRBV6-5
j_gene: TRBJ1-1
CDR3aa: CASNRKQGSATEAFF

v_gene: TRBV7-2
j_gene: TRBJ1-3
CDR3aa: CASSLSGHSGNTIYF